This T cell receptor beta chain came from a study of blood T cell repertoires in COVID-19. Turning to the study itself: Spain, Italy and the United States supplied samples that represented acute and convalescent COVID-19. The analysed material was cDNA or gDNA that came from T cells, B-cell-depleted T cells, or PBMCs.

Germline assignment: CDR1 LGHDT and CDR2 YNNKEL (reference sequence). The trim removed 7 bases at V and 5 bases at J, leaving 7 bases unmatched. This CDR3 spans 15 amino acids. In the original processing: Counts of nucleated cells, estimated from reference gene primer amplification, were obtained. Produced via immunoSEQ multiplex PCR; TCRdb's table is partial and in-frame only. Clone size and V and J calls were adopted from that table, with D and trimming inferred from the DNA. The sample includes some 140,000 clones, around four fifths of them seen just once. Which cohort a participant joined came from the clinical history participants gave.

Material for sequencing was PBMCs or T cells enriched from blood (not recorded which). The clonotype comes from a man aged 25-40 years who had recovered from COVID-19. The rearrangement uses TRBV3-1 (or the pseudogene TRBV3-2) and TRBJ2-1, with 11 nucleotides matching TRBD2. CDR3 protein: CASTQGTSGNNEQFF. Here the CDR3 DNA reads TGTGCCAGCACCCAGGGGACTAGCGGCAACAATGAGCAGTTCTTC.